The next 29 T cell receptor beta chains were all read from a single sample in a study of cytomegalovirus exposure and HLA in healthy donors. Profiling relied on immunoSEQ multiplex PCR, and the TCRdb table lists in-frame clones only, not all of them. The sample yields about 56,000 clones, just over 90% seen once. Sequences were obtained from PBMCs. The source of these receptors is a young man in good health and CMV-seronegative.

The chain is built from TRBV28 and TRBJ2-7, with D tentatively TRBD1 (5 bases). The CDR3 is 11 amino acids. The V gene's germline CDR1 is MDHEN and CDR2 SYDVKM. V was shortened by 4 bases and J by 5 bases, with 6 bases between the two germline ends. The CDR3 DNA follows: TGTGCCAGCAGTTCCAGGGACGAGCAGTACTTC. This encodes CASSSRDEQYF.

The chain couples TRBV6-5 to TRBJ1-2, with 8 bases aligning to TRBD1. After removal of 4 bases from V and 6 bases from J, the junction contained 4 bases not matched to a gene. The CDR3 length is 13 residues. From germline, CDR1 is MNHEY and CDR2 SVGAGI. The DNA for the CDR3 is TGTGCCAGCAGTTGGACAGGGCAACATGGCTACACCTTC. Protein product: CASSWTGQHGYTF.

The J gene is TRBJ2-5, the V gene TRBV11-3, with TRBD2 matching over 7 bases. Losses at the gene ends were 3 bases for V and 4 bases for J; bases not matched to a gene: 2. Germline CDR1 is SGHNT and CDR2 is YENEEA. CDR3 size: 13 residues. The CDR3 DNA reads as TGTGCCAGCAGCTTGTGGGGGGGAGAGACCCAGTACTTC. It yields the protein CASSLWGGETQYF.

The rearrangement uses TRBV19 and TRBJ1-2; TRBD1 aligns across 8 bases. V dropped 4 bases and J dropped 8; count of bases not matched to a gene: 0. Germline V gives CDR1 LNHDA, CDR2 SQIVND (reference sequence). CDR3 length equals 11 residues. The CDR3 is CASSRDRGYTF. In nucleotides, the CDR3 is TGTGCCAGTAGTAGGGACAGGGGCTACACCTTC.

This chain connects TRBV7-2 to TRBJ2-2; TRBD2 might be the D (5 bases). Germline V lookup: CDR1 SGHTA, CDR2 FQGNSA. The CDR3 loop spans 14 amino acids. V lost 7 bases, J lost 6 bases, and 15 bases lay in between. The CDR3 DNA sequence: TGTGCCAGCACCCAAACTAGTCTCGCCGGGGAGCTGTTTTTT. Protein: CASTQTSLAGELFF.

This clone appeared once. DNA of the CDR3: TGTGCCAGTAGCACTAGCGGGAAGGGGGTGACCCAGTACTTC. Protein: CASSTSGKGVTQYF. This chain connects TRBV19 to TRBJ2-5; 10 nucleotides line up with TRBD2. The V gene end was trimmed by 6 bases and the J gene end by 7 bases; junction bases not matched to a gene: 8. CDR1 and CDR2 (germline): LNHDA, SQIVND (reference sequence). The CDR3 consists of 14 residues.

The chain links TRBV18 to TRBJ2-1, with TRBD2 matching 7 bases. CDR1 is KGHSH, CDR2 LQKENI, per germline. This CDR3 has 15 amino acids. Trimming took 6 bases from V and 4 from J; bases not matched to a gene: 9. The CDR3 protein is CASSRGREWYNEQFF. In DNA, the CDR3 is TGTGCCAGCTCCCGCGGGCGGGAGTGGTACAATGAGCAGTTCTTC. Supplemented by reference TRBV18 and TRBJ2-1, the full variable domain reads NAGVMQNPRHLVRRRGQEARLRCSPMKGHSHVYWYRQLPEEGLKFMVYLQKENIIDESGMPKERFSAEFPKEGPSILRIQQVVRGDSAAYFCASSRGREWYNEQFFGPGTRLTVL.

The chain joins TRBV28 to TRBJ2-5; no reliable D call. The CDR3 extends over 12 amino acids. Trimming took 6 bases from V and 4 from J, leaving 9 bases between them. Germline values: CDR1 MDHEN, CDR2 SYDVKM. The CDR3 region is CASSSPGETQYF. The CDR3 DNA reads TGTGCCAGCAGCTCCCCAGGAGAGACCCAGTACTTC.

The chain carries TRBV2 and TRBJ2-3, with D perhaps TRBD2 (5 bases). Germline V gene lookup returns CDR1 SNHLY and CDR2 FYNNEI. This CDR3 is 16 amino acids long. V was trimmed by 3 bases and J by 0 bases, leaving 13 bases between them. CDR3 amino acids: CASSDGVAPSTDTQYF. The CDR3 DNA sequence: TGTGCCAGCAGTGATGGGGTAGCGCCAAGCACAGATACGCAGTATTTT.

The chain joins TRBV6-5 to TRBJ2-5; D unclear. V lost 2 bases and J lost 1, with 5 bases in between. CDR3 length: 13 residues. Germline CDR1 is MNHEY and CDR2 is SVGAGI. CDR3 DNA sequence: TGTGCCAGCAGTTACGAGCTCCAAGAGACCCAGTACTTC. This translates into CASSYELQETQYF.

The CDR3 loop reads CASSFPAGVSEQYF. The DNA of the CDR3 is TGTGCCAGCAGTTTTCCAGCGGGAGTTTCCGAGCAGTACTTC. This sequence joins TRBV28 and TRBJ2-7, with TRBD2 matching over 8 bases. Trimming removed 3 bases from V and 6 bases from J; junction bases left unmatched: 7. The CDR3 extends over 14 amino acids. The germline V gene has CDR1 MDHEN and CDR2 SYDVKM.

The chain uses TRBV6-5 and TRBJ1-1; D is unclear. The germline V and J ends were trimmed by 2 bases and 1 base, with 11 bases remaining between them. Germline lookup yields CDR1 MNHEY and CDR2 SVGAGI. The CDR3 sequence is 15 residues long. Here the CDR3 DNA reads TGTGCCAGCAGTTACCCCCTTGCCGGGAACACTGAAGCTTTCTTT. Translating gives CASSYPLAGNTEAFF.

The J gene is TRBJ2-7, the V gene TRBV18, with 11 bases that match TRBD1. In germline, CDR1 is KGHSH, CDR2 LQKENI. V gave up 5 bases and J gave up 3 bases; unmatched junction bases: 6. The CDR3 loop spans 15 amino acids. The CDR3: CASSAGQGAFYEQYF. CDR3 nucleotide sequence: TGTGCCAGCTCAGCCGGACAGGGGGCCTTCTACGAGCAGTACTTC. Variable domain in full (rest from reference TRBV18 and TRBJ2-7): NAGVMQNPRHLVRRRGQEARLRCSPMKGHSHVYWYRQLPEEGLKFMVYLQKENIIDESGMPKERFSAEFPKEGPSILRIQQVVRGDSAAYFCASSAGQGAFYEQYFGPGTRLTVT.

The rearrangement uses TRBV10-1 and TRBJ2-2, with TRBD1 as a possible D gene (5 bases). Germline lookup yields CDR1 WNHNN and CDR2 SYGVQD (reference sequence). This CDR3 region has 13 residues. V lost 3 bases and J 6 bases, leaving 8 bases between the germline ends. The CDR3 coding sequence is TGCGCCAGCAGTGACAGGGTGGCCGGGGAGCTGTTTTTT. Amino acids: CASSDRVAGELFF.

The J gene is TRBJ2-1, the V gene TRBV7-2; tentatively, D is TRBD2 (6 bases). The length of the CDR3 is 15 residues. In germline, CDR1 is SGHTA, CDR2 FQGNSA. Trimming removed 2 bases at V and 8 bases at J, with 16 bases between. CDR3 bases: TGTGCCAGCAGCTTATCCGCGGGGAAGTCCGATGAGCAGTTCTTC. This codes for CASSLSAGKSDEQFF. Filled out from reference TRBV7-2 and TRBJ2-1, the complete variable domain reads GAGVSQSPSNKVTEKGKDVELRCDPISGHTALYWYRQSLGQGLEFLIYFQGNSAPDKSGLPSDRFSAERTGGSVSTLTIQRTQQEDSAVYLCASSLSAGKSDEQFFGPGTRLTVL.

The chain uses TRBV13 and TRBJ2-3, with D perhaps matching TRBD1 (6 bases). Trimming shortened V by 3 bases and J by 0 bases, and 22 bases separated the two germline ends. The germline gives CDR1 PRHDT, CDR2 FYEKMQ (reference sequence). The CDR3 loop spans 19 amino acids. This CDR3 is CASSFRLAGTQTSTDTQYF. The CDR3 DNA follows: TGTGCCAGCAGCTTTCGCCTAGCCGGGACACAAACTAGCACAGATACGCAGTATTTT.

J is TRBJ2-6 and V is TRBV27; TRBD1 is a possible D gene (5 bases). This CDR3 contains 20 residues. V gave up 3 bases and J gave up 4 bases, with 25 bases separating them. Germline V gene data show CDR1 as MNHEY and CDR2 as SMNVEV (reference sequence). The CDR3 loop reads CASSLTVAGSTSLGANVLTF. In DNA form, the CDR3 reads TGTGCCAGCAGTTTGACAGTAGCCGGAAGTACGTCGTTGGGGGCCAACGTCCTGACTTTC.

The V gene is TRBV5-1, the J gene TRBJ1-2, with 10 bases fitting TRBD1. CDR3 length: 15 residues. J lost 6 bases, V lost 2 bases, and 7 bases had no gene match. Germline CDR1 and CDR2: SGHRS and YFSETQ. CDR3 nucleotides: TGCGCCAGCAGCTTTGACAGGGGGCGCGACGATGGCTACACCTTC. It is translated as CASSFDRGRDDGYTF.

This clone is a singleton in its sample. This chain connects TRBV28 to TRBJ1-2; TRBD1 is a possible D gene (5 bases). Germline V CDR1 and CDR2: MDHEN, SYDVKM. V was clipped by 1 base and J by 4 bases, with 13 bases between them. The CDR3 spans 15 residues. The CDR3 DNA reads TGTGCCAGCAGTTTATTGGGCAGGGATGGCTATGGCTACACCTTC. Translating gives CASSLLGRDGYGYTF.

V usage is TRBV7-9 and J usage is TRBJ2-1; D gene unclear. V lost 3 bases and J 9 bases, leaving 6 bases between the germline ends. This CDR3 has 11 residues. Germline V lookup: CDR1 SEHNR, CDR2 FQNEAQ (reference sequence). In nucleotides, the CDR3 is TGTGCCAGCAGCTTGGCCGTTGAGCAGTTCTTC. It yields the protein CASSLAVEQFF.

This chain uses TRBV27 with TRBJ1-4; 7 bases map to TRBD1. The CDR3 length is 19 residues. V lost 5 bases to trimming and J lost 0 bases; unmatched junction nucleotides: 15. Germline CDR1 is MNHEY and CDR2 is SMNVEV (reference sequence). CDR3 amino acids: CASSPLAPTGTATNEKLFF. DNA of the CDR3: TGTGCCAGCAGTCCTCTGGCCCCGACAGGGACTGCAACTAATGAAAAACTGTTTTTT. The complete variable domain, with remaining parts taken from reference TRBV27 and TRBJ1-4, reads EAQVTQNPRYLITVTGKKLTVTCSQNMNHEYMSWYRQDPGLGLRQIYYSMNVEVTDKGDVPEGYKVSRKEKRNFPLILESPSPNQTSLYFCASSPLAPTGTATNEKLFFGSGTQLSVL.

This chain links TRBV6-5 with TRBJ2-1, with 12 bases that match TRBD2. The CDR3 consists of 15 residues. Germline V gives CDR1 MNHEY, CDR2 SVGAGI. With V trimmed by 6 bases and J by 5 bases, 5 bases remained unmatched. In DNA, the CDR3 is TGTGCCAGCAGGACCCTAGCGGGAGGGGACAATGAGCAGTTCTTC. As protein: CASRTLAGGDNEQFF.

The rearrangement uses TRBV4-1 and TRBJ1-5, with D perhaps TRBD1 (6 bases). Germline loops: CDR1 MGHRA, CDR2 YSYEKL. The V end lost 1 base, the J end lost 2 bases, and 12 bases lay between the germline ends. There are 16 residues in the CDR3. The DNA of the CDR3 is TGCGCCAGCAGCCAAGGATCAGGGGCGGGCAATCAGCCCCAGCATTTT. Its translation is CASSQGSGAGNQPQHF.

The chain combines TRBV19 with TRBJ2-1; the D gene is possibly TRBD2 (6 bases). This CDR3 region has 16 residues. Germline CDR1 reads LNHDA; CDR2 reads SQIVND (reference sequence). Trimming stripped 5 bases from V and 7 bases from J, with 21 bases between. The CDR3 nucleotides read TGTGCCAGTAGTCCATCCTCGACTAGGCTAACGAATGAGCAGTTCTTC. Translated: CASSPSSTRLTNEQFF.

This chain links TRBV15 with TRBJ2-2; TRBD1 matches at 11 bases. Germline loops: CDR1 LNHNV, CDR2 YYDKDF (reference sequence). Trimming removed 5 bases from V and 1 base from J; junction bases left unmatched: 9. CDR3 length: 18 residues. The CDR3 loop is CATSGLRGQGENTGELFF. The CDR3 DNA sequence: TGTGCCACCAGCGGACTGAGGGGACAGGGGGAGAACACCGGGGAGCTGTTTTTT.

The chain is built from TRBV7-3 and TRBJ2-7; D unresolved. The CDR3 covers 15 residues. Germline V lookup: CDR1 SGHTA, CDR2 FQGTGA. V shed 0 bases and J shed 6 bases, with 15 bases lying between them. The DNA of the CDR3 is TGTGCCAGCAGCTTAACAACGCAGGAATTTTCCGAGCAGTACTTC. Its protein is CASSLTTQEFSEQYF.

This clone was found a few times. The same CDR3 also results from other DNA sequences found in this sample. J is TRBJ2-7 and V is TRBV5-1; 7 nucleotides agree with TRBD2. The CDR3 length is 12 residues. Germline V gene lookup returns CDR1 SGHRS and CDR2 YFSETQ. V lost 4 bases to trimming and J lost 4 bases; unmatched junction nucleotides: 2. CDR3 sequence reads: CASSGRGYEQYF. The CDR3 DNA reads as TGCGCCAGCAGCGGGAGGGGTTACGAGCAGTACTTC.

The V and J genes are TRBV4-3 and TRBJ2-1, with 10 nucleotides matching TRBD2. Germline values: CDR1 LGHNA, CDR2 YSLEER. V lost 4 bases, J lost 9 bases, and 15 bases stayed unmatched. The CDR3 length is 17 residues. DNA for the CDR3: TGCGCCAGCAGCCGCGAGTGGTTGGGGCTAGCGGGAGTTGAGCAGTTCTTC. It is translated as CASSREWLGLAGVEQFF.

This chain uses TRBV29-1 with TRBJ2-7; either TRBD1 or TRBD2 may fit D (6 bases each). The CDR3 runs 12 residues. From germline, CDR1 is SQVTM and CDR2 ANQGSEA. Trimming removed 5 bases from V and 5 bases from J, with 13 bases in between. As DNA, the CDR3 is TGCAGCGTTCAAGGGGGGCTTGACGAGCAGTACTTC. Its translation: CSVQGGLDEQYF.